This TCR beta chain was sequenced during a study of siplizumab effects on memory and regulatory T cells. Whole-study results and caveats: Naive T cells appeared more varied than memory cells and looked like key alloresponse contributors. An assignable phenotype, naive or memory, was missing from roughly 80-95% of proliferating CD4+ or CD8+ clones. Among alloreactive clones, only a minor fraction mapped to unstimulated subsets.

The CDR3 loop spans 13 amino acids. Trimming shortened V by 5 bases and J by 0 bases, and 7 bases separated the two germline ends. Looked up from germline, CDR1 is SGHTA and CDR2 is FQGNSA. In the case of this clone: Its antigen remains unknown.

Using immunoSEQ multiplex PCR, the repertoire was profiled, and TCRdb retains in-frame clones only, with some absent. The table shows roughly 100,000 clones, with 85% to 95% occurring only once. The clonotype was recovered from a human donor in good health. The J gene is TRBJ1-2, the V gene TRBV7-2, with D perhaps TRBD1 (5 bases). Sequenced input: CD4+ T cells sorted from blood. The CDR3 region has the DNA TGTGCCAGCAGCGGGGGATCTAACTATGGCTACACCTTC. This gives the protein CASSGGSNYGYTF.